The clone carrying this TCR beta chain appeared a single time. The data stem from a study of blood T cell repertoires in COVID-19. Study-level information: In each case, the material was cDNA or gDNA derived from T cells, B-cell-depleted T cells, or PBMCs.

Cohort allocation depended upon clinical history that participants reported. Authors' processing steps: Amplification from reference gene primers served as the basis for estimated nucleated cell counts. Assay: immunoSEQ multiplex PCR; the TCRdb copy retains only in-frame clones and omits some. That table furnishes V, J and clone size, whereas the DNA furnished D and trimming. The sample contains some 270,000 clones, 85% of which appear only once. In germline, CDR1 is KGHDR, CDR2 SFDVKD. The CDR3 has 12 residues. The V gene lost 2 bases and the J gene lost 3 bases, with 3 bases spanning the gap. The receptor's source is a woman aged 50 to 60 with acute COVID-19. The sample comprised PBMCs or T cells enriched from blood (not recorded which). The chain uses TRBV24-1 and TRBJ2-5; D gene unclear. This CDR3 reads CATSDSKETQYF. In DNA form, the CDR3 reads TGTGCCACCAGTGATTCTAAAGAGACCCAGTACTTC.